A selection of T cell receptor beta chains follows, all from one sample in a study of regulatory T cells in long-lasting Graves disease. TCRdb itself ran the multiplex PCR reads through MiXCR, one entry per CDR3 protein. The sample lists about 380,000 distinct CDR3 sequences, about 14% seen once, with 20% to 25% in the top ten. Sample: peripheral blood mononuclear cells (PBMCs), taken at new diagnosis, from a patient treated with antithyroid drugs. The origin of the receptors is a female donor with Graves disease. The CDR3 runs from the conserved cysteine through the conserved F or W. The D gene is left open where the match is weak. Only part of the rows carry a size: once, few, many, or a class if the clone is expanded.

V gene	J gene	D gene	clone size	CDR3 protein	CDR3 DNA
TRBV12-3/TRBV12-4	TRBJ1-2	-	many	CASSFNGGYTF	TGTGCCAGCAGTTTTAACGGAGGCTACACCTTC
TRBV5-6	TRBJ2-1	-	many	CASSFWWNNEQFF	TGTGCCAGCAGCTTCTGGTGGAACAATGAGCAGTTCTTC
TRBV10-3	TRBJ2-7	-	many	CAITSGPTSYEQYF	TGTGCCATCACCTCGGGACCCACCTCCTACGAGCAGTACTTC
TRBV5-1	TRBJ1-2	-	once	CASSAVSGGYTF	TGTGCCAGCAGCGCTGTCTCGGGTGGCTACACCTTC
TRBV24-1	TRBJ1-5	TRBD1	-	CATSDKGAGNQPQHF	TGTGCCACCAGTGATAAGGGGGCAGGCAATCAGCCCCAGCATTTT
TRBV29-1	TRBJ2-7	-	many	CSVQGGTLREQYF	TGCAGCGTTCAAGGAGGGACATTGAGGGAGCAGTACTTC
TRBV28	TRBJ2-5	TRBD1	many	CASNSRRQGGQETQYF	TGTGCCAGCAATAGCCGGCGACAGGGGGGACAAGAGACCCAGTACTTC
TRBV28	TRBJ2-4	TRBD2	-	CASSPGGLDLERENTQYF	TGTGCCAGCAGCCCGGGGGGGCTCGACCTCGAGAGGGAAAACACTCAGTACTTC
TRBV15	TRBJ2-1	-	few	CATSRDRGSEQFF	TGTGCCACCAGCAGAGACAGGGGAAGTGAGCAGTTCTTC
TRBV7-9	TRBJ1-3	-	many	CASSSNLDGYSGNTIYF	TGTGCCAGCAGCTCCAATCTGGACGGCTACTCTGGAAACACCATATATTTT
TRBV20-1	TRBJ2-2	-	many	CSARGPGELFF	TGCAGTGCTCGGGGGCCCGGGGAGCTGTTTTTT